Presented here are 13 T cell receptor beta chains from one specimen sequenced in a study of T cell changes during pregnancy in multiple sclerosis. The repertoire was sequenced with immunoSEQ multiplex PCR; TCRdb's copy has only in-frame clones and lacks some. This table has about 24,000 clones, 90% appearing once. The sample consisted of CD8+ T cells from peripheral blood mononuclear cells, taken in the third trimester of pregnancy. Every receptor here comes from a female donor in good health, enrolled as a control in a pregnancy study.

Within the sample, this clone is medium-sized. Additional DNA sequences in this sample encode the identical CDR3. This sequence joins TRBV27 and TRBJ1-2, with TRBD1 matching over 10 bases. Trimming cost V 5 bases and J 6 bases; bases outside gene matches: 9. CDR1 MNHEY and CDR2 SMNVEV come from the germline V gene (reference sequence). CDR3 length equals 15 residues. This CDR3 is CASSPRTGGRDGYTF. CDR3 DNA sequence: TGTGCCAGCAGTCCGCGGACAGGGGGTAGGGATGGCTACACCTTC.

V is TRBV9 and J is TRBJ2-5; no firm D call. The length of the CDR3 is 14 residues. The V end lost 0 bases, the J end lost 4 bases, and 10 bases lay between the germline ends. Per the germline V gene, CDR1 is SGDLS and CDR2 is YYNGEE. This CDR3 reads CASSVDTLPETQYF. The DNA of the CDR3 is TGTGCCAGCAGCGTAGATACACTACCAGAGACCCAGTACTTC.

This clone was seen only once. The gene calls are TRBV6-5 and TRBJ1-1, with a weak D call TRBD1 (6 bases). V was clipped by 9 bases and J by 0 bases, with 11 bases between them. This CDR3 spans 13 amino acids. The germline gives CDR1 MNHEY, CDR2 SVGAGI. The chain's CDR3 is CASTGQLNTEAFF. CDR3 bases: TGTGCCAGTACCGGACAGTTGAACACTGAAGCTTTCTTT.

This chain connects TRBV27 to TRBJ1-5; D perhaps matches TRBD1 (5 bases). Trimming removed 7 bases at V and 4 bases at J, with 14 bases between. Germline V gene data show CDR1 as MNHEY and CDR2 as SMNVEV (reference sequence). The CDR3 has 14 residues. The CDR3 region is CASTPLGGNQPQHF. The DNA for the CDR3 is TGTGCCAGCACCCCTTTGGGGGGGAATCAGCCCCAGCATTTT.

The CDR3 protein is CASSQAGGPRDTQYF. DNA of the CDR3: TGTGCCAGCAGCCAAGCGGGAGGGCCGAGGGATACGCAGTATTTT. The chain has TRBV7-6 and TRBJ2-3, with 10 bases lining up with TRBD2. Germline lookup yields CDR1 SGHVS and CDR2 FNYEAQ. With V trimmed by 5 bases and J by 6 bases, 8 bases remained unmatched. This CDR3 region has 15 residues.

The V and J genes are TRBV10-2 and TRBJ1-3; 8 bases line up with TRBD1. V gave up 6 bases and J gave up 4 bases; unmatched junction bases: 5. CDR1 and CDR2 from the germline V gene are WSHSY and SAAADI. CDR3 length equals 14 residues. The CDR3: CASRSGGPGNTIYF. The CDR3 nucleotides are TGCGCCAGCAGATCAGGGGGCCCAGGAAACACCATATATTTT.

This rearrangement joins TRBV7-8 to TRBJ2-3, with 7 bases identical to TRBD2. After removal of 1 base from V and 2 bases from J, the junction contained 9 bases not matched to a gene. Looked up from germline, CDR1 is SGHVS and CDR2 is FQNEAQ. This CDR3 is 17 amino acids long. The DNA for the CDR3 is TGTGCCAGCAGCTTAGAAGCTGGGGGGGGAGTCACAGATACGCAGTATTTT. This translates into CASSLEAGGGVTDTQYF.

CDR3 loop: CASSMDGSTNNEQFF. CDR3 nucleotides: TGTGCCAGTAGTATGGACGGGAGCACAAACAATGAGCAGTTCTTC. The chain links TRBV19 to TRBJ2-1; D is perhaps TRBD2 (6 bases). Germline values: CDR1 LNHDA, CDR2 SQIVND (reference sequence). V lost 3 bases and J 5 bases, leaving 14 bases between the germline ends. The CDR3 totals 15 residues.

V gene TRBV14 combines with J gene TRBJ2-7, with a tentative D call TRBD2 (6 bases). The V gene's germline CDR1 is SGHDN and CDR2 FVKESK. CDR3 size: 18 residues. V dropped 4 bases and J dropped 2 bases, with 24 bases sitting between them. The CDR3, as DNA: TGTGCCAGCAGCCCAAGCTCGCTCCGGGGGAAGTTGGCCTACGAGCAGTACTTC. It codes for CASSPSSLRGKLAYEQYF.

With respect to this clone: The junction and the germline gene differ at one end; a read error may be behind it. The chain employs TRBV7-7 and TRBJ2-1; unclear D gene. The CDR3 length is 13 residues. Germline assignment: CDR1 SSHAT and CDR2 FNYEAQ (reference sequence). The CDR3 is CASSAGTANEQFF. The CDR3, as DNA: TGTGCTAGCAGCGCAGGAACGGCCAATGAGCAGTTCTTC.

The V and J genes are TRBV2 and TRBJ2-3; D might be TRBD2 (7 bases). V lost 4 bases, J lost 5 bases, and 13 bases lay in between. This CDR3 spans 14 amino acids. Looked up from germline, CDR1 is SNHLY and CDR2 is FYNNEI. CDR3 bases: TGTGCCAGCAGTGCGGGGAGGGGGAAAGATACGCAGTATTTT. Amino acid sequence: CASSAGRGKDTQYF.

This clone was seen once. The CDR3 DNA sequence: TGTGCCAGCAGTTACCTCGCGCGTAGCTCCTACGAGCAGTACTTC. As protein: CASSYLARSSYEQYF. The chain carries TRBV6-6 and TRBJ2-7; D unresolved. Germline V lookup: CDR1 MNHNY, CDR2 SVGAGI (reference sequence). The CDR3 has 15 residues. The V and J ends lost 2 bases and 0 bases respectively, with 11 bases between them.

The genes are TRBV11-2 and TRBJ2-7; 10 nucleotides match TRBD1. Germline loops: CDR1 SGHAT, CDR2 FQNNGV. With V trimmed by 5 bases and J by 5 bases, 6 bases remained unmatched. This CDR3 contains 14 residues. The CDR3 coding sequence is TGTGCCAGCAGCACCGGGACAGGGGTTAACGAGCAGTACTTC. This codes for CASSTGTGVNEQYF.